This entry lists 24 T cell receptor beta chains sequenced from one sample in a study of cytomegalovirus exposure and HLA in healthy donors. Vbeta (60) and Jbeta (13) primers were used in the PCR. Libraries were prepared by immunoSEQ multiplex PCR; TCRdb keeps only in-frame clonotypes and omits some of them. The data contain about 31,000 clones, about 67% of them singletons. The sequenced sample was PBMCs. The origin of the receptors is a man aged 40-55 years in good health and CMV-seropositive.

This rearrangement joins TRBV5-1 to TRBJ2-2; 8 bases map to TRBD2. CDR1 and CDR2 (germline): SGHRS, YFSETQ. Germline trimming cut 0 bases from V and 10 bases from J; bases unmatched to any gene: 11. The CDR3 has 16 amino acids. CDR3 DNA sequence: TGCGCCAGCAGCTTGGACGGGGGGGACCGTATCCTGGAGCTGTTTTTT. Translation gives CASSLDGGDRILELFF.

The chain uses TRBV12-5 and TRBJ2-7; TRBD2 matches 9 bases. The J segment lost 6 bases and the V segment lost 3 bases, leaving 6 bases of the junction unmatched. Germline V CDR1 and CDR2: LGHNT, FRNRAP. The CDR3 sequence is 14 residues long. The CDR3, as DNA: TGTGCTAGTGGTTTCTGGGCGGGGGGGTCCGAGCAGTACTTC. Translated, it gives CASGFWAGGSEQYF. The full variable domain, in which reference TRBV12-5 and TRBJ2-7 provide the parts outside the CDR3, is DARVTQTPRHKVTEMGQEVTMRCQPILGHNTVFWYRQTMMQGLELLAYFRNRAPLDDSGMPKDRFSAEMPDATLATLKIQPSEPRDSAVYFCASGFWAGGSEQYFGPGTRLTVT.

The chain has TRBV11-3 and TRBJ2-1; the D gene is possibly TRBD2 (6 bases). Trimming pared 4 bases from V and 4 bases from J, leaving 8 bases between. This CDR3 is built from 13 residues. CDR1 and CDR2 from the germline V gene are SGHNT and YENEEA. The CDR3 DNA reads as TGTGCCAGCAGCTGGGGGGTGTACAATGAGCAGTTCTTC. Its protein product is CASSWGVYNEQFF.

This sequence joins TRBV4-2 and TRBJ2-7; 9 bases are shared with TRBD2. With V trimmed by 4 bases and J by 2 bases, 9 bases remained unmatched. The CDR3 runs to 16 residues. Germline CDR1 reads LGHNA; CDR2 reads YNFKEQ. CDR3 amino acids: CASSRHSGGQTYEQYF. The CDR3 region has the DNA TGTGCCAGCAGCCGGCATAGCGGGGGCCAGACCTACGAGCAGTACTTC.

The rearrangement links TRBV11-2 to TRBJ1-5; D is undetermined. This CDR3 is 12 amino acids long. Trimming took 5 bases from V and 9 from J, leaving 11 bases between them. Germline CDR1 SGHAT, CDR2 FQNNGV. The CDR3 loop reads CASSTGGSPQHF. The DNA for the CDR3 is TGTGCCAGCAGCACTGGAGGGTCGCCCCAGCATTTT.

The chain has TRBV2 and TRBJ2-7, with 7 positions matching TRBD1. V dropped 1 base and J dropped 2; count of bases not matched to a gene: 5. Per germline, CDR1 SNHLY and CDR2 FYNNEI. This CDR3 is 15 amino acids long. CDR3 coding DNA: TGTGCCAGCAGTGAAGGAGGGACAGCCACCTACGAGCAGTACTTC. This gives the protein CASSEGGTATYEQYF.

V is TRBV6-4 and J is TRBJ1-2; 7 bases map to TRBD1. CDR1 and CDR2 from the germline V gene are MRHNA and SNTAGT. The J segment lost 0 bases and the V segment lost 0 bases, leaving 7 bases of the junction unmatched. The CDR3 covers 17 residues. This CDR3 is CASSDSEDRMANYGYTF. CDR3 bases: TGTGCCAGCAGTGACTCGGAGGACAGGATGGCTAACTATGGCTACACCTTC.

This clone was detected a few times. The V gene is TRBV6-5, the J gene TRBJ2-1, with D unclear. Germline loops: CDR1 MNHEY, CDR2 SVGAGI. The CDR3 consists of 13 residues. Trimming removed 0 bases from V and 8 bases from J, with 8 bases in between. CDR3 sequence reads: CASSYSNTYEQFF. CDR3 nucleotide sequence: TGTGCCAGCAGTTACTCGAACACCTATGAGCAGTTCTTC.

This chain uses TRBV5-1 with TRBJ1-3; tentatively, D is TRBD1 (5 bases). Germline V gene data show CDR1 as SGHRS and CDR2 as YFSETQ. The CDR3 length is 14 residues. Trimming stripped 0 bases from V and 3 bases from J, with 7 bases between. The CDR3 DNA reads as TGCGCCAGCAGCTTGGCAGGGTATGGAAACACCATATATTTT. Translated, it gives CASSLAGYGNTIYF. The complete variable domain, with remaining parts taken from reference TRBV5-1 and TRBJ1-3, reads KAGVTQTPRYLIKTRGQQVTLSCSPISGHRSVSWYQQTPGQGLQFLFEYFSETQRNKGNFPGRFSGRQFSNSRSEMNVSTLELGDSALYLCASSLAGYGNTIYFGEGSWLTVV.

This chain connects TRBV5-8 to TRBJ2-2, with TRBD1 as a possible D gene (6 bases). The V gene lost 6 bases and the J gene lost 0 bases, with 15 bases spanning the gap. The CDR3 runs to 16 residues. Germline-derived CDR1 and CDR2 are SGHTS and YDEGEE. CDR3 protein: CASIKGVPTNTGELFF. In nucleotides, the CDR3 is TGTGCCAGCATCAAGGGGGTCCCCACGAACACCGGGGAGCTGTTTTTT. Together with reference TRBV5-8 and TRBJ2-2, the CDR3 gives the full variable domain: EAGVTQSPTHLIKTRGQQATLRCSPISGHTSVYWYQQALGLGLQFLLWYDEGEERNRGNFPPRFSGRQFPNYSSELNVNALELEDSALYLCASIKGVPTNTGELFFGEGSRLTVL.

V usage is TRBV7-2 and J usage is TRBJ2-3, with TRBD2 matching 11 bases. This CDR3 is 16 amino acids long. Germline CDR1 and CDR2: SGHTA and FQGNSA. V lost 0 bases, J lost 6 bases, and 5 bases stayed unmatched. The CDR3 DNA is TGTGCCAGCAGCTTAGCGATAGCGGGGGGGCCGGATACGCAGTATTTT. Amino acid sequence: CASSLAIAGGPDTQYF.

This clone showed up just a few times. The V and J genes are TRBV11-2 and TRBJ1-3, with TRBD1 identical over 9 bases. The ends lost 1 base at V and 4 bases at J; junction bases unmatched: 5. The germline V gene encodes CDR1 SGHAT and CDR2 FQNNGV. The CDR3 contains 16 residues. Here the CDR3 reads CASSLAPGTGGNTIYF. The CDR3 nucleotides read TGTGCCAGCAGCTTAGCCCCCGGGACAGGGGGAAACACCATATATTTT.

This clone came up a few times. This chain uses TRBV2 with TRBJ2-7, with D possibly being TRBD2 (6 bases). V was clipped by 6 bases and J by 0 bases, with 15 bases between them. The CDR3 runs to 15 residues. CDR1 and CDR2 (germline): SNHLY, FYNNEI. CDR3 sequence (DNA): TGTGCCAGCAGGCAGGGACTGGAGAGCTCCTACGAGCAGTACTTC. Translation gives CASRQGLESSYEQYF.

This clone came up a few times. The rearrangement uses TRBV9 and TRBJ2-2, with D uncertain. V was trimmed by 3 bases and J by 5 bases, leaving 5 bases between them. The CDR3 has 12 amino acids. Germline CDR1 and CDR2: SGDLS and YYNGEE. CDR3 region: CASSDNTGELFF. The CDR3 nucleotides read TGTGCCAGCAGCGACAATACCGGGGAGCTGTTTTTT. The variable domain in full, completed from reference TRBV9 and TRBJ2-2, reads DSGVTQTPKHLITATGQRVTLRCSPRSGDLSVYWYQQSLDQGLQFLIQYYNGEERAKGNILERFSAQQFPDLHSELNLSSLELGDSALYFCASSDNTGELFFGEGSRLTVL.

V usage is TRBV30 and J usage is TRBJ1-3, with unresolved D. The V and J ends lost 2 bases and 3 bases respectively, with 14 bases between them. CDR1 is GTSNPN and CDR2 is SVGIG in the germline V gene (reference sequence). The CDR3 runs 15 residues. The CDR3 DNA sequence: TGTGCCTGGAGTCCCTCGAGAGCGGGTGGAAACACCATATATTTT. Its translation is CAWSPSRAGGNTIYF.

The chain joins TRBV7-3 to TRBJ1-1; the D gene is possibly TRBD1 (5 bases). This CDR3 comprises 17 residues. V lost 5 bases to trimming and J lost 4 bases, with 23 bases between them. Germline V lookup: CDR1 SGHTA, CDR2 FQGTGA. The CDR3 loop reads CASSVEPLTARSTEAFF. In DNA form, the CDR3 reads TGTGCCAGCAGCGTGGAGCCTTTGACAGCAAGGAGCACTGAAGCTTTCTTT.

A single count supports this clone. The V gene is TRBV4-1, the J gene TRBJ2-5; TRBD2 agrees at 11 bases. The CDR3 loop spans 16 amino acids. Germline CDR1 is MGHRA and CDR2 is YSYEKL. Trimming cost V 1 base and J 7 bases; bases outside gene matches: 8. In nucleotides, the CDR3 is TGCGCCAGCAGCCAAGTACTAGCGGGGGCCCGGGGGACCCAGTACTTC. It codes for CASSQVLAGARGTQYF.

The chain is built from TRBV2 and TRBJ1-6; no definite D call. The CDR3 loop spans 12 amino acids. Looked up from germline, CDR1 is SNHLY and CDR2 is FYNNEI. V lost 7 bases to trimming and J lost 9 bases, with 10 bases between them. CDR3 in DNA: TGTGCCAGCACCGGGGTTCTTTCACCCCTCCACTTT. It translates to CASTGVLSPLHF.

The rearrangement uses TRBV9 and TRBJ1-2; perhaps TRBD1 as D (6 bases). Germline CDR1 and CDR2: SGDLS and YYNGEE. V dropped 3 bases and J dropped 4 bases, with 19 bases sitting between them. The length of the CDR3 is 16 residues. CDR3: CASSATTWDTPYGYTF. CDR3 DNA: TGTGCCAGCAGCGCGACAACCTGGGACACCCCCTATGGCTACACCTTC.

This chain links TRBV30 with TRBJ1-5, with a weak D call TRBD1 (5 bases). V was cut by 7 bases and J by 2 bases, with 12 bases left in between. Germline V gene lookup returns CDR1 GTSNPN and CDR2 SVGIG (reference sequence). The CDR3 has 13 residues. CDR3 sequence: CAFARGGNQPQHF. For the CDR3, the DNA is TGTGCCTTCGCACGGGGGGGCAATCAGCCCCAGCATTTT. Variable domain in full (rest from reference TRBV30 and TRBJ1-5): SQTIHQWPATLVQPVGSPLSLECTVEGTSNPNLYWYRQAAGRGLQLLFYSVGIGQISSEVPQNLSASRPQDRQFILSSKKLLLSDSGFYLCAFARGGNQPQHFGDGTRLSIL.

This clone was recorded a few times. The chain couples TRBV10-3 to TRBJ2-5, with 11 positions matching TRBD2. Germline loops: CDR1 ENHRY, CDR2 SYGVKD. CDR3 size: 18 residues. V shed 0 bases, J shed 6 bases, and the junction held 12 bases outside the gene matches. In DNA form, the CDR3 reads TGTGCCATCAGTGAGTCGAAGTTAACTAGCGGGGGAGGCAAGACCCAGTACTTC. Its protein product is CAISESKLTSGGGKTQYF.

The chain carries TRBV29-1 and TRBJ1-1, with 8 bases identical to TRBD1. This CDR3 is 13 amino acids long. The germline CDR1 and CDR2 sequences are SQVTM and ANQGSEA. Trimming removed 5 bases from V and 3 bases from J; junction bases left unmatched: 5. For the CDR3, the DNA is TGCAGCGTTACGACAGGGGAGGACACTGAAGCTTTCTTT. This encodes CSVTTGEDTEAFF.

Notes on this clone: One end of the junction does not line up with germline, which may come from a read error. Distinct nucleotide sequences in the sample also encode this CDR3. The CDR3 nucleotides are TGCGCCAGCGCCGCAGGGTGGGACTCTGGGGCCAACGTCCTGACTTTC. The encoded protein is CASAAGWDSGANVLTF. The chain links TRBV11-2 to TRBJ2-6; weak D call: TRBD1 (5 bases). The CDR3 is made up of 16 amino acids. Germline loops: CDR1 SGHAT, CDR2 FQNNGV.

V gene TRBV7-2 combines with J gene TRBJ2-1, with TRBD1 identical over 9 bases. After removal of 5 bases from V and 2 bases from J, the junction contained 4 bases not matched to a gene. CDR1 and CDR2 from the germline V gene are SGHTA and FQGNSA. The CDR3 totals 15 residues. CDR3 sequence (DNA): TGTGCCAGCAGCACCCGGGACAGGGCCTACAATGAGCAGTTCTTC. Its protein is CASSTRDRAYNEQFF.